Detailed here is one T cell receptor (beta chain). The table came from immunoSEQ multiplex PCR; TCRdb's copy has only in-frame clones and leaves some out. The profile shows some 28,000 clones, approximately 80% of them singletons. The sample is drawn from a study of early stage breast cancer tumors. CDR3 length equals 17 residues. CDR1 and CDR2 from the germline V gene are ENHRY and SYGVKD. Trimming cost V 2 bases and J 4 bases; bases outside gene matches: 10. The sequence was collected from a person between 55 and 69 years old with breast cancer. This chain connects TRBV10-3 to TRBJ2-2; TRBD2 matches 7 bases. Sequencing was performed on blood. CDR3 bases: TGTGCCATCAGTGAGCCCCTCGCGGGAGCGCTCACCGGGGAGCTGTTTTTT. The encoded protein is CAISEPLAGALTGELFF.